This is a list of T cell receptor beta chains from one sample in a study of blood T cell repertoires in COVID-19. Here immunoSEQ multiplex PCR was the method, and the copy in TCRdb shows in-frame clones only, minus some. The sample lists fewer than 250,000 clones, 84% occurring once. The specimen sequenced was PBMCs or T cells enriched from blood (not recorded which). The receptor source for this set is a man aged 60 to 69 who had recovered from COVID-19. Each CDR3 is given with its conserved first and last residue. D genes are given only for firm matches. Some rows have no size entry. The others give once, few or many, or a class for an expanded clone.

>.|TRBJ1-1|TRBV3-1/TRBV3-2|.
CASSQAGLNTEAFF
TGTGCCAGCAGCCAAGCCGGGTTGAACACTGAAGCTTTCTTT
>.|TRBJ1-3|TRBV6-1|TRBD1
CASSVKGQASGNTIYF
TGTGCCAGCAGTGTAAAGGGACAGGCTTCTGGAAACACCATATATTTT
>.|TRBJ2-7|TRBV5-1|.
CASSLGEAGYEQYF
TGCGCCAGCAGCTTGGGCGAGGCCGGGTACGAGCAGTACTTC
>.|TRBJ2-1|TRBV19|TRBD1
CASSILRQGRFEQFF
TGTGCCAGTAGTATACTGAGACAGGGGAGGTTTGAGCAGTTCTTC
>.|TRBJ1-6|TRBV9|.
CASSVQARDSPLHF
TGTGCCAGCAGCGTCCAGGCCAGGGATTCACCCCTCCACTTT
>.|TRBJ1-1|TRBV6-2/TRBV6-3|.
CASSYSGLPNTEAFF
TGTGCCAGCAGTTACTCGGGACTTCCGAACACTGAAGCTTTCTTT
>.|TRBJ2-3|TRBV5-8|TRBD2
CASSLGRTSGGTDTQYF
TGTGCCAGCAGCTTGGGCCGGACTAGCGGGGGCACAGATACGCAGTATTTT
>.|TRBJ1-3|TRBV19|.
CASSIVAGDTIYF
TGTGCCAGTAGTATAGTCGCGGGAGACACCATATATTTT
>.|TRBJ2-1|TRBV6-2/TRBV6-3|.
CASSLRTGTTSSEQFF
TGTGCCAGCAGCCTACGGACAGGGACTACTAGCTCGGAGCAGTTCTTC
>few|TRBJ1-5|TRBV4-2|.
CASSREQGGNQPQHF
TGTGCCAGCAGCCGAGAACAAGGGGGCAATCAGCCCCAGCATTTT
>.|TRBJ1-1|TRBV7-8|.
CASNRDGVEVTEAFF
TGTGCCAGCAACCGGGACGGGGTTGAAGTCACTGAAGCTTTCTTT
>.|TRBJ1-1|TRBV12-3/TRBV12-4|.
CASSSRRGEAFF
TGTGCCAGCAGTTCTAGAAGGGGTGAAGCTTTCTTT
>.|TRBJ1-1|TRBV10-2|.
CASSSDKLLNTEAFF
TGCGCCAGCAGCTCCGACAAGCTATTGAACACTGAAGCTTTCTTT
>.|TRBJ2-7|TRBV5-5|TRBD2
CASSLIGGYEQYF
TGTGCCAGCAGCTTGATCGGGGGGTACGAGCAGTACTTC
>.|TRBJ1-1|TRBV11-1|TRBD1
CASSPGQPNTEAFF
TGTGCCAGCAGCCCGGGACAGCCAAACACTGAAGCTTTCTTT
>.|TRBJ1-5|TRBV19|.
CASSISQGQPQHF
TGTGCCAGTAGTATCTCACAGGGTCAGCCCCAGCATTTT
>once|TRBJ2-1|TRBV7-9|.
CASSPSHEQFF
TGTGCCAGCAGCCCGAGCCATGAGCAGTTCTTC
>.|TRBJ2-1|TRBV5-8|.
CASYFRGTYNEQFF
TGTGCCAGCTACTTCAGGGGCACCTACAATGAGCAGTTCTTC
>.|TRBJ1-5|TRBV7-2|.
CASSLEQGRGQPQHF
TGTGCCAGCAGCTTAGAACAGGGCCGGGGTCAGCCCCAGCATTTT
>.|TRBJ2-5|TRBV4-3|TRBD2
CASSRAGGGQETQYF
TGCGCCAGCAGCCGGGCCGGGGGGGGCCAAGAGACCCAGTACTTC
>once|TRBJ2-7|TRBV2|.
CASMGSIAGQRTYEQYF
TGTGCCAGCATGGGGAGCATTGCGGGACAGAGGACTTACGAGCAGTACTTC
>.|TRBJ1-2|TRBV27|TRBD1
CASSLDRGNYGYTF
TGTGCCAGCAGTTTAGACAGGGGCAACTATGGCTACACCTTC
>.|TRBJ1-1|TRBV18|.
CASSPSGGQTEAFF
TGTGCCAGCTCACCATCCGGGGGGCAAACTGAAGCTTTCTTT
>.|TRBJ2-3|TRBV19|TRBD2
CASSKRGGSTDTQYF
TGTGCCAGTAGTAAGCGGGGGGGAAGCACAGATACGCAGTATTTT
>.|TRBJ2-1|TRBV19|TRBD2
CASSDGGGGNEQFF
TGTGCCAGTAGCGACGGTGGGGGGGGCAATGAGCAGTTCTTC
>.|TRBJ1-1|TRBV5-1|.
CASSLLQDSTEAFF
TGCGCCAGCAGCTTGCTCCAGGATTCCACTGAAGCTTTCTTT
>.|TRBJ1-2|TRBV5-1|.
CASSLDRETYGYTF
TGCGCCAGCAGCTTGGATCGGGAAACTTATGGCTACACCTTC
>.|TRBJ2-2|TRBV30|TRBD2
CAWSGRGDTGELFF
TGTGCCTGGAGTGGACGGGGGGACACCGGGGAGCTGTTTTTT
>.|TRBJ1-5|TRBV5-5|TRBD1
CASSPQGIQPQHF
TGTGCCAGCAGCCCACAGGGGATTCAGCCCCAGCATTTT
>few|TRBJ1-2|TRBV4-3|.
CASSQGVQARDGYTF
TGCGCCAGCAGCCAAGGGGTACAGGCCAGGGATGGCTACACCTTC
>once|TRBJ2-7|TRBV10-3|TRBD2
CAISRAGGSSYEQYF
TGTGCCATCTCCAGGGCGGGGGGAAGCTCCTACGAGCAGTACTTC
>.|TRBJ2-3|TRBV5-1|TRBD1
CASSSTGTGGSDTQYF
TGCGCCAGCAGCTCAACCGGGACAGGGGGCTCAGATACGCAGTATTTT
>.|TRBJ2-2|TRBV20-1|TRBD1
CSATDRGRSGELFF
TGCAGTGCTACTGACAGGGGGCGCAGCGGGGAGCTGTTTTTT
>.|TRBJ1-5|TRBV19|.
CASSPRAGVNQPQHF
TGTGCCAGTAGTCCCCGGGCAGGGGTTAATCAGCCCCAGCATTTT
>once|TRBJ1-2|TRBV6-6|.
CASRLDSNYGYTF
TGTGCCAGCAGACTCGACAGCAACTATGGCTACACCTTC
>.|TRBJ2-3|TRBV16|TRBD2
CASSQPPGTSGGDTQYF
TGTGCCAGCAGCCAACCCCCAGGGACTAGCGGGGGGGATACGCAGTATTTT
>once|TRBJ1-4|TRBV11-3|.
CASSLGWPVSDPKLFF
TGTGCCAGCAGCTTAGGCTGGCCCGTCTCAGATCCGAAACTGTTTTTT
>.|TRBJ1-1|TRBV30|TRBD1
CAWSDLRRQGEVNTEAFF
TGTGCCTGGAGTGACTTACGACGACAGGGAGAGGTGAACACTGAAGCTTTCTTT
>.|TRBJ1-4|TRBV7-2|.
CASSPRSRVREKLFF
TGTGCCAGCAGCCCCCGGTCCAGGGTTAGGGAAAAACTGTTTTTT
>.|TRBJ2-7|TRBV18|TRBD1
CASSPPDRSYEQYF
TGTGCCAGCTCACCCCCGGACAGGTCTTACGAGCAGTACTTC
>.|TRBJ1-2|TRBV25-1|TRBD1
CASSFDRDSSYTF
TGTGCCAGCAGTTTCGACCGGGACAGTAGCTACACCTTC
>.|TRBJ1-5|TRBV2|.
CASSGTGVSQPQHF
TGTGCCAGCAGTGGAACAGGTGTTAGTCAGCCCCAGCATTTT
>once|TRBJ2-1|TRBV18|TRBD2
CASSPRTSGGEQFF
TGTGCCAGCTCACCGAGGACTAGCGGGGGTGAGCAGTTCTTC
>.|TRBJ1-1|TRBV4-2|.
CASSQGGQNTEAFF
TGTGCCAGCAGCCAAGGCGGGCAGAACACTGAAGCTTTCTTT
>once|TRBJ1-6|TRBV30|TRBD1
CAWSVGTGSAPLHF
TGTGCCTGGAGTGTTGGGACAGGTTCGGCACCCCTCCACTTT
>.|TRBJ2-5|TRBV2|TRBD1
CASRRTGAWETQYF
TGTGCCAGCAGAAGGACAGGGGCTTGGGAGACCCAGTACTTC